The next 2 T cell receptor beta chains were all read from a single sample in a study of identical twins. TCRdb fed the 5' RACE reads into MiXCR, producing one record per CDR3 protein. Of roughly 570,000 distinct CDR3 sequences listed, 9.6% are singletons. These records were also assigned to another study, of yellow fever vaccine responses in identical twins.

The source material was PBMCs. These receptors came from a woman aged 18-29 years in good health.

This clonotype was counted only a few times. The J gene is TRBJ1-5, the V gene TRBV27, with 9 bases fitting TRBD1. Germline loops: CDR1 MNHEY, CDR2 SMNVEV (reference sequence). Germline trimming cut 1 base from V and 4 bases from J; bases unmatched to any gene: 2. This CDR3 comprises 15 residues. DNA of the CDR3: TGTGCCAGCAGTTTATACAGGGGGCAAAATCAGCCCCAGCATTTT. It encodes CASSLYRGQNQPQHF.

The rearrangement joins TRBV5-5 to TRBJ2-5; possibly TRBD2 for D (6 bases). The CDR3 runs to 14 residues. Between the trimmed V and J ends, which lost 4 bases and 2 bases, there was a span of 12 bases. The germline gives CDR1 SGHKS, CDR2 YYEKEE (reference sequence). The CDR3 nucleotides read TGTGCCAGCAGCCCGGGGGAGAGGCAAGAGACCCAGTACTTC. Protein: CASSPGERQETQYF.